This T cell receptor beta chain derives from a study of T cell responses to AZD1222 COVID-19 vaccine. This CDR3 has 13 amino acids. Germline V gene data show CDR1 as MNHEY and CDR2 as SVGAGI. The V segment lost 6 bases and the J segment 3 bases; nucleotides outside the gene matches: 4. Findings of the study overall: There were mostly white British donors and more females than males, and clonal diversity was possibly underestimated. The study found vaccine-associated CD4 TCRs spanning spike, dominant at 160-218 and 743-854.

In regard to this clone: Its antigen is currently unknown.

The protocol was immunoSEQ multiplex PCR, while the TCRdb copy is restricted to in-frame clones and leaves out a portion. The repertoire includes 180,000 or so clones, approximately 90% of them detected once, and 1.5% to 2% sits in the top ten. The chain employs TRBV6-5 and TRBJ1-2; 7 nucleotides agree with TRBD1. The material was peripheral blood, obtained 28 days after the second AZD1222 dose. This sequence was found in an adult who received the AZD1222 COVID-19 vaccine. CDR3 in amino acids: CASSLDRDYGYTF. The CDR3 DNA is TGTGCCAGCAGCCTTGACAGGGACTATGGCTACACCTTC.